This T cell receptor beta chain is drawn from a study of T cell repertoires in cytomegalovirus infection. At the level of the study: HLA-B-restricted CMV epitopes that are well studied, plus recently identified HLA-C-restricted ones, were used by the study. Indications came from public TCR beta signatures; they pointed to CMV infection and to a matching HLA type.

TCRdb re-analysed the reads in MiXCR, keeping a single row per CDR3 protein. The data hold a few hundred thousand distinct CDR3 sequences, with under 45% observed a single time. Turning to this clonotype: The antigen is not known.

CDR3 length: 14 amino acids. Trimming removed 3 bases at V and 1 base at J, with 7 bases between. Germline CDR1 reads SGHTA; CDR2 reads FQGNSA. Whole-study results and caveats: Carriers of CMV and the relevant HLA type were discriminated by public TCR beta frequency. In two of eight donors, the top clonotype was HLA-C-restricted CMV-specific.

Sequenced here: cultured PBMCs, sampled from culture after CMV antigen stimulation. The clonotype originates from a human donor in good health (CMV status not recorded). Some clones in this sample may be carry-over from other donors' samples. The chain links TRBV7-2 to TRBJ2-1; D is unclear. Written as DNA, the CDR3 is TGTGCCAGCAGCTTTTCCAAGTCCTACAATGAGCAGTTCTTC. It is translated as CASSFSKSYNEQFF.